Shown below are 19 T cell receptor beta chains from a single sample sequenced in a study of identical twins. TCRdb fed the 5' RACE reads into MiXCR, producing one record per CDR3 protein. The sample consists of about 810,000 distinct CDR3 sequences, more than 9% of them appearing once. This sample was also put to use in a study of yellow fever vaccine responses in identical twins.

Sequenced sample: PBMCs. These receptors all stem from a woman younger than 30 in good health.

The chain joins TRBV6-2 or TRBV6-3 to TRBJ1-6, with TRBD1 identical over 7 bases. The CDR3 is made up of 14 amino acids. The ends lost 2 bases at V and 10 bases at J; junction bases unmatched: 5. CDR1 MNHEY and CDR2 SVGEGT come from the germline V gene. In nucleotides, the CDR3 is TGTGCCAGCAGTTACGCGACAGGGCGGTCACCCCTCCACTTT. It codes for CASSYATGRSPLHF.

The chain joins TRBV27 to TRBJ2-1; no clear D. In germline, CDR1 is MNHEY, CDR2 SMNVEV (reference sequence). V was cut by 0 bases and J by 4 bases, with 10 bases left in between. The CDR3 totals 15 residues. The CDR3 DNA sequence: TGTGCCAGCAGTTTATCTCTTTCCCAGTACAATGAGCAGTTCTTC. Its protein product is CASSLSLSQYNEQFF.

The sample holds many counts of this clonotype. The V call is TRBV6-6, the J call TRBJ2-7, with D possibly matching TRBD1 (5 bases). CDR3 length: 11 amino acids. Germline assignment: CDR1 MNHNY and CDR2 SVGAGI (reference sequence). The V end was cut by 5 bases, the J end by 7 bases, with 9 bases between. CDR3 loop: CASSQGKEQYV. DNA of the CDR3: TGTGCCAGCAGTCAGGGTAAGGAGCAGTACGTC.

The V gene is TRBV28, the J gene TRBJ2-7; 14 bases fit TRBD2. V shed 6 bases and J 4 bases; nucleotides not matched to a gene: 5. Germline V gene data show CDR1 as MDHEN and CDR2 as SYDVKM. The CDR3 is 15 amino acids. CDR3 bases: TGTGCCAGCAGCAGACTAGCGGGGGGGAAATACGAGCAGTACGTC. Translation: CASSRLAGGKYEQYV.

The CDR3 sequence: CASSPVRRERSYNEQFF. The CDR3 DNA sequence: TGTGCCAGCTCACCGGTTAGGCGGGAGAGGTCCTACAATGAGCAGTTCTTC. The V call is TRBV18, the J call TRBJ2-1; 7 bases agree with TRBD2. V lost 3 bases, J lost 1 base, and 9 bases stayed unmatched. The CDR3 spans 17 residues. Germline V CDR1 and CDR2: KGHSH, LQKENI.

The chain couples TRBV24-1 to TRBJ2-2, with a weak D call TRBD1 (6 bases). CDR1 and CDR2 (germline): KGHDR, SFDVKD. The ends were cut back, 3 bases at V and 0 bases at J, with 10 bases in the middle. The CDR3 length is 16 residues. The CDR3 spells CATSDQDRSNTGELFF. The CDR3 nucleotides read TGTGCCACCAGTGATCAGGACAGATCGAACACCGGGGAGCTGTTTTTT.

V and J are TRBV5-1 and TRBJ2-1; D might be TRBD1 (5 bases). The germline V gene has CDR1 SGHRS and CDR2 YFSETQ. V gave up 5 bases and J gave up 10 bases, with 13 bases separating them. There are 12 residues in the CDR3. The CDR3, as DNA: TGCGCCAGCAGACCCAGCGCAGGGGAGCAGTTCTTC. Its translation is CASRPSAGEQFF.

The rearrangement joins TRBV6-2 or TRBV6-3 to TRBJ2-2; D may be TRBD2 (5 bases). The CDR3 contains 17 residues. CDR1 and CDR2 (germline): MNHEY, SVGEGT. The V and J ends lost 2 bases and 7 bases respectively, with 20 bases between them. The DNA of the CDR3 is TGTGCCAGCAGTTACAGGGTGTCGACGCGGGTCGGCGGGGAGCTGTTTTTT. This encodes CASSYRVSTRVGGELFF.

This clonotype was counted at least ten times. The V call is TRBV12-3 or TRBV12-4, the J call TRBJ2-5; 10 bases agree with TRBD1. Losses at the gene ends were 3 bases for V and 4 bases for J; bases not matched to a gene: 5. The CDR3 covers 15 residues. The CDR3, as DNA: TGTGCCAGCAGTTTGAGGACAGGGGGGCGAGAGACCCAGTACTTC. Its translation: CASSLRTGGRETQYF.

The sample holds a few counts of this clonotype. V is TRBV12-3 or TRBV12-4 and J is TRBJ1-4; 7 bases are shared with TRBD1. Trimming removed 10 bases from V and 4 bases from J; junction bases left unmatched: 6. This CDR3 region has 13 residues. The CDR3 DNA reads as TGTGCCACTTCGACAGGGCATAATGAAAAACTGTTTTTT. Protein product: CATSTGHNEKLFF.

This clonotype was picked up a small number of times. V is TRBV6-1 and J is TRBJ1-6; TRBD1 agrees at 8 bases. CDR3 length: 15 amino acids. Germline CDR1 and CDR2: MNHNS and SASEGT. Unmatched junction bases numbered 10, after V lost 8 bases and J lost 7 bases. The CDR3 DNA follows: TGTGCCAGCTTACCGACAGGGGTGGGAAATTCACCCCTCCACTTT. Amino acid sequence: CASLPTGVGNSPLHF.

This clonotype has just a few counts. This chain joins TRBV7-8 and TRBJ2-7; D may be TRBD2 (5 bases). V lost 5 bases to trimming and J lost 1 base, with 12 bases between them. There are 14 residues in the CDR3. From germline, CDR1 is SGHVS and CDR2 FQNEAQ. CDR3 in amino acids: CASSRTSRSYEQYV. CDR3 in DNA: TGTGCCAGCAGCCGGACTTCCCGGTCCTACGAGCAGTACGTC.

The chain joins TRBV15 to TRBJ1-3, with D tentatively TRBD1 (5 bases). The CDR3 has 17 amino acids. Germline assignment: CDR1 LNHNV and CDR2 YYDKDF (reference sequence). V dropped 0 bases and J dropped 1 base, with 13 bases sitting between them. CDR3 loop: CATSRDLRDSSGNTIYF. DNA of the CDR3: TGTGCCACCAGCAGAGACTTACGCGACAGTTCTGGAAACACCATATATTTT.

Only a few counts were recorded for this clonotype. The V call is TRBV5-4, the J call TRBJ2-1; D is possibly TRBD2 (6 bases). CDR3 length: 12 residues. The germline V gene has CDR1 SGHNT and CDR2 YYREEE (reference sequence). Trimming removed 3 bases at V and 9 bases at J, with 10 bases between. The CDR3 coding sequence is TGTGCCAGCAGCTGGGGGGACGGTGAGCAGTTCTTC. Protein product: CASSWGDGEQFF.

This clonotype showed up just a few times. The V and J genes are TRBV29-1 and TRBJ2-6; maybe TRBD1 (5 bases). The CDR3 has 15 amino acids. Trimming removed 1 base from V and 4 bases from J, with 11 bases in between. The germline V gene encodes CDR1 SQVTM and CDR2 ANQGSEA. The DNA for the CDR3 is TGCAGCGTTGAAGGGGCAGGGTCCGGGGCCAACGTCCTGACTTTC. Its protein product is CSVEGAGSGANVLTF.

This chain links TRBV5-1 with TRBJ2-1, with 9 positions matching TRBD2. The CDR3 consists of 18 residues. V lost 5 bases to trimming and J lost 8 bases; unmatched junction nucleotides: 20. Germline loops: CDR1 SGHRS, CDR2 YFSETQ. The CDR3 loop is CASRVGRLAALVRDEQFF. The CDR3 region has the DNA TGCGCCAGCAGAGTGGGGCGACTAGCGGCTCTAGTAAGGGATGAGCAGTTCTTC. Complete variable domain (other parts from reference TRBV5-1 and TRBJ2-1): KAGVTQTPRYLIKTRGQQVTLSCSPISGHRSVSWYQQTPGQGLQFLFEYFSETQRNKGNFPGRFSGRQFSNSRSEMNVSTLELGDSALYLCASRVGRLAALVRDEQFFGPGTRLTVL.

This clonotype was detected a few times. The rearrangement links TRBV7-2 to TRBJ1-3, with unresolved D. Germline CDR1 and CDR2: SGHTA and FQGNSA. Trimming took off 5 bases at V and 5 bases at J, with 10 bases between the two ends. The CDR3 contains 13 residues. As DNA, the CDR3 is TGTGCCAGCAGCCTATCTCTTCGAAACACCATATATTTT. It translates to CASSLSLRNTIYF. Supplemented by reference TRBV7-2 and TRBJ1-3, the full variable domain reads GAGVSQSPSNKVTEKGKDVELRCDPISGHTALYWYRQSLGQGLEFLIYFQGNSAPDKSGLPSDRFSAERTGGSVSTLTIQRTQQEDSAVYLCASSLSLRNTIYFGEGSWLTVV.

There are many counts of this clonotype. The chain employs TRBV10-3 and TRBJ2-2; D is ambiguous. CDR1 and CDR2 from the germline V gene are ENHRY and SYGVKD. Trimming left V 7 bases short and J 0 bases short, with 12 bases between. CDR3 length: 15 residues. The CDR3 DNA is TGTGCCATCAACCAAGGGAACTCGAACACCGGGGAGCTGTTTTTT. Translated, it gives CAINQGNSNTGELFF.

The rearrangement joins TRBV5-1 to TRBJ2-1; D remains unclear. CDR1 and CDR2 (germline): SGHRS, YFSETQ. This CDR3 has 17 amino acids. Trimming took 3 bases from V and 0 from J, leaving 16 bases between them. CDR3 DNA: TGCGCCAGCAGCTACCAGAACCGGGTGGACTCCTACAATGAGCAGTTCTTC. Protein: CASSYQNRVDSYNEQFF.